This T cell receptor (beta chain) emerged from a study of blood T cell repertoires in COVID-19. About the study: The origin of the acute and convalescent COVID-19 samples was the United States, Italy and Spain. PBMCs, B-cell-depleted T cells, or T cells were the source of the cDNA or gDNA that made up the material.

As processed by the authors: Using reference gene primer amplification, nucleated cell counts were estimated. This table comes from immunoSEQ multiplex PCR, and its TCRdb copy is limited to in-frame clones, with some not included. V and J calls and clone size are as listed in that table; D and trimming were resolved from the DNA. The sample carries 150,000 to 200,000 clones, around 83% recorded once. This clone was observed once. Grouping used clinical history reported by participants in a survey and questionnaire. The CDR3 is 15 residues long. Trimming removed 0 bases at V and 4 bases at J, with 13 bases between. Per germline, CDR1 SGDLS and CDR2 YYNGEE.

The rearrangement joins TRBV9 to TRBJ2-5; D might be TRBD2 (5 bases). Sequencing was done on a sample of PBMCs or T cells enriched from blood (not recorded which). The origin of this receptor is a young woman who had been exposed to COVID-19. The CDR3 protein is CASSVVGVRGETQYF. Here the CDR3 DNA reads TGTGCCAGCAGCGTAGTCGGGGTTAGAGGAGAGACCCAGTACTTC. The full variable domain, its missing parts supplied by reference TRBV9 and TRBJ2-5, is DSGVTQTPKHLITATGQRVTLRCSPRSGDLSVYWYQQSLDQGLQFLIQYYNGEERAKGNILERFSAQQFPDLHSELNLSSLELGDSALYFCASSVVGVRGETQYFGPGTRLLVL.